The source of this T cell receptor (beta chain) is a study of T cell changes during pregnancy in multiple sclerosis. Generated by immunoSEQ multiplex PCR, the TCRdb table keeps only in-frame clones and is missing some. The sample lists around 70,000 clones; 92% were seen once. The specimen was peripheral blood, collected after pregnancy. This receptor was obtained from a female donor with multiple sclerosis, enrolled in a pregnancy study.

The CDR3 nucleotides are TGTGCCAGCACTCTTACAGGGAACGAGCAGTTCTTC. As protein: CASTLTGNEQFF. The genes are TRBV2 and TRBJ2-1, with a weak D call TRBD1 (6 bases). This CDR3 region has 12 residues. Germline values: CDR1 SNHLY, CDR2 FYNNEI. V lost 7 bases and J lost 10, with 14 bases in between.